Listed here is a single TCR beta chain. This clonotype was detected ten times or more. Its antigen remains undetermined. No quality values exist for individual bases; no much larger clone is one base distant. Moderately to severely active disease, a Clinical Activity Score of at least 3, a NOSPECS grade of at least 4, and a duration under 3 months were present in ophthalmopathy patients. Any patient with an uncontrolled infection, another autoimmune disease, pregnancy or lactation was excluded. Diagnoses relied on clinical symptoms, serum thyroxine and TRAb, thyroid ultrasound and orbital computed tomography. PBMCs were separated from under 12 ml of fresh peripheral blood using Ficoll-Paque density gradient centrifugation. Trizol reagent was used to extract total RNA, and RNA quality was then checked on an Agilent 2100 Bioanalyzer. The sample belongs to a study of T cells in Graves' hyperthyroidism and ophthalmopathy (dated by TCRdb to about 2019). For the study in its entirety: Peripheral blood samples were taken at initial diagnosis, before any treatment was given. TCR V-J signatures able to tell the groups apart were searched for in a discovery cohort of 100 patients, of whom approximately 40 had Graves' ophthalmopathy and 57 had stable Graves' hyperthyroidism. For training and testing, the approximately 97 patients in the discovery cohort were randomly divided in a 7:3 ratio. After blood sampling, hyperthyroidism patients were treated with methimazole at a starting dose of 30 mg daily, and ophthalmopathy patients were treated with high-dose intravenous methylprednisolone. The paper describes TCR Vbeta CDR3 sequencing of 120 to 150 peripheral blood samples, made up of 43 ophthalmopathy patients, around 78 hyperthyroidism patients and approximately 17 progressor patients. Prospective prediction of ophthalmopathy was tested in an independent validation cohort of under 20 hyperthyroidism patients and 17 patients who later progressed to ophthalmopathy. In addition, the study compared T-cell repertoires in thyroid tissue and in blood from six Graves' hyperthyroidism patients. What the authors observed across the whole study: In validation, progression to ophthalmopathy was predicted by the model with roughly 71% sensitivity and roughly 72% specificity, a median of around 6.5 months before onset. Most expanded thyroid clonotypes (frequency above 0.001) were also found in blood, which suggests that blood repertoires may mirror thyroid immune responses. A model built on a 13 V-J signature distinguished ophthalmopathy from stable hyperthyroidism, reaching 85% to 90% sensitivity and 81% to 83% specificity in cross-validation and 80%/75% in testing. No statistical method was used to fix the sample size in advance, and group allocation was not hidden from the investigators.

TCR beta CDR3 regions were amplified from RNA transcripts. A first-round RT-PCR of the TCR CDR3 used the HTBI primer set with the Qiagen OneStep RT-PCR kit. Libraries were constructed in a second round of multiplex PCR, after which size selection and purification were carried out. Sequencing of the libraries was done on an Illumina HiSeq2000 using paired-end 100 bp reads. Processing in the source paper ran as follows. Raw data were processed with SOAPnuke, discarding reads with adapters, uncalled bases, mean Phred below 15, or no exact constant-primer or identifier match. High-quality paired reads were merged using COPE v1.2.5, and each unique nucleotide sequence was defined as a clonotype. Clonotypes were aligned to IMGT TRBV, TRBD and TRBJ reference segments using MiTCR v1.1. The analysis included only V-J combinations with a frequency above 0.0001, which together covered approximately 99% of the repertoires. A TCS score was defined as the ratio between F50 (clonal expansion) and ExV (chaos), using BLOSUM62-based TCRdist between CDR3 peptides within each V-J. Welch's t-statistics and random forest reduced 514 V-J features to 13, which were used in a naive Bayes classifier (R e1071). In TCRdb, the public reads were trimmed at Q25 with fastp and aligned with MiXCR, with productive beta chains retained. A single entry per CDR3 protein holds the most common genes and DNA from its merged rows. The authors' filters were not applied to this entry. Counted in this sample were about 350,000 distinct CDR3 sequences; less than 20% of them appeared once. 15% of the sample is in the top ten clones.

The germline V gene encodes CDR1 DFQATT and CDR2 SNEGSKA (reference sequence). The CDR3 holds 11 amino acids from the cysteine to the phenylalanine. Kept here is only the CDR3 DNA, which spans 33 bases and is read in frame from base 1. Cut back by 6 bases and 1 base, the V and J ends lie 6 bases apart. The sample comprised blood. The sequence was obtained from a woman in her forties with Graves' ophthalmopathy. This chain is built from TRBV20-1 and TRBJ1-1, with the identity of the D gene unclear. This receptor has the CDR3 CSAPGNTEAFF. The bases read TGCAGTGCGCCCGGGAACACTGAAGCTTTCTTT.